The sequence of this T cell receptor (beta chain) was determined in a study of monozygotic twins with inflammatory bowel disease. This CDR3 is built from 17 residues. Germline CDR1 and CDR2: SSHAT and FNYEAQ (reference sequence). Template-switch reactions added UMIs with a 6-nucleotide sample barcode. TCRdb reprocessed the 5' RACE reads, keeping one entry per CDR3 protein, no DNA. Here the sample table reports fewer than 450,000 distinct CDR3 sequences. The receptor was isolated from a human donor with ulcerative colitis or Crohn's disease, or a healthy co-twin of an affected twin (not recorded which). V gene TRBV7-7 combines with J gene TRBJ1-4. The sequenced material came from blood. The CDR3: CASSLRPNTGTNEKLFF.